These T cell receptor beta chains were read from a single sample in a study of T cell responses to AZD1222 COVID-19 vaccine. Profiled with immunoSEQ multiplex PCR; TCRdb holds only in-frame clones, not every one. The sample has about 100,000 clones, around nine tenths seen once. Specimen: peripheral blood, collected on day 0 of AZD1222 vaccination. The receptors were gathered from an adult in good health. CDR3s include the opening cysteine and the closing phenylalanine or tryptophan. A D gene is named only where the DNA matches it firmly. Part of the rows lack a size; the others show once, few, many or a class for expanded clones.

D	V	J	size	DNA	CDR3
TRBD1	TRBV2	TRBJ1-1	once	TGTGCCAACCTACCCGGGACAGGGGGCTTCGGGGGGAACACTGAAGCTTTCTTT	CANLPGTGGFGGNTEAFF
.	TRBV5-5	TRBJ2-5	.	TGTGCCAGCAGCCCGTCTTACCTCCCGGGGGAGACCCAGTACTTC	CASSPSYLPGETQYF
TRBD1	TRBV11-3	TRBJ2-1	.	TGTGCCAGCAGCTCCAGATCCGGGACAGCCCACAATGAGCAGTTCTTC	CASSSRSGTAHNEQFF
.	TRBV19	TRBJ1-5	once	TGTGCCAGTAGTATGGGGGGGGGCCGGAGCAATCAGCCCCAGCATTTT	CASSMGGGRSNQPQHF
.	TRBV30	TRBJ2-1	.	TGTGCCTGGAGTATCGGATCGTCAAATGAGCAGTTCTTC	CAWSIGSSNEQFF
.	TRBV7-9	TRBJ1-1	.	TGTGCCAGCAGCCCTTCGGGGGAGGACACTGAAGCTTTCTTT	CASSPSGEDTEAFF
.	TRBV9	TRBJ1-2	.	TGTGCCAGCAGTCCCGCGATTTCTGGCTACACCTTC	CASSPAISGYTF
TRBD1	TRBV10-3	TRBJ2-4	.	TGTGCCATCAGTACCGGACAGGAAAACATTCAGTACTTC	CAISTGQENIQYF
.	TRBV5-1	TRBJ2-5	.	TGCGCCAGCAGCCCCGGGACGGATCAAGAGACCCAGTACTTC	CASSPGTDQETQYF
.	TRBV10-3	TRBJ1-5	.	TGTGCCATCAGTTCCGACGGCGCGGAGGGGCAGCCCCAGCATTTT	CAISSDGAEGQPQHF
.	TRBV28	TRBJ1-4	.	TGTGCCAGCAGTCCTAACTTCTCAGGCTATGCTGAAAAACTGTTTTTT	CASSPNFSGYAEKLFF
.	TRBV30	TRBJ1-6	few	TGTGCCTGGAGTGCACCTCCCCGACGGGGCAGGGAAGCCCTCCACTTT	CAWSAPPRRGREALHF
TRBD1	TRBV6-5	TRBJ1-6	.	TGTGCCAGCAGGTACCGGGACAGCTATAATTCACCCCTCCACTTT	CASRYRDSYNSPLHF
TRBD1	TRBV6-2/TRBV6-3	TRBJ2-4	.	TGTGCCAGCAGTTCAACTGGGACAGGGGGCATAAACATTCAGTACTTC	CASSSTGTGGINIQYF
.	TRBV3-1/TRBV3-2	TRBJ1-5	few	TGTGCCAGCAGCCAAGATTGGGGCAGGCCCAATCAGCCCCAGCATTTT	CASSQDWGRPNQPQHF
TRBD1	TRBV7-8	TRBJ2-5	.	TGTGCCAGCAGCCGAGACAGGGCGATACAAGAGACCCAGTACTTC	CASSRDRAIQETQYF
.	TRBV2	TRBJ1-5	.	TGTGCCAGCAGTGAACTCAGCCGGAATCAGCCCCAGCATTTT	CASSELSRNQPQHF
TRBD1	TRBV6-6	TRBJ2-1	.	TGTGCCAGCAGCCCTAAGGACAGGGCGAGCAATGAGCAGTTCTTC	CASSPKDRASNEQFF
.	TRBV29-1	TRBJ2-1	.	TGCAGCGTTGAGGGGAGGTTCTCCTACAATGAGCAGTTCTTC	CSVEGRFSYNEQFF
TRBD1	TRBV18	TRBJ2-7	.	TGTGCCAGCTCAACCGGACAGGCCACTTACGAGCAGTACTTC	CASSTGQATYEQYF
.	TRBV23-1	TRBJ1-1	few	TGCGCCAGCAGTCAATCTGGTCCGATTAACACTGAAGCTTTCTTT	CASSQSGPINTEAFF
.	TRBV7-3	TRBJ1-2	.	TGTGCCAGCAGCACCCGGGGAGGTTATGGCTACACCTTC	CASSTRGGYGYTF
TRBD2	TRBV14	TRBJ2-1	.	TGTGCCAGCAGCAGCGGCGGGGGGCACTACAATGAGCAGTTCTTC	CASSSGGGHYNEQFF
TRBD1	TRBV29-1	TRBJ1-1	few	TGCAGCGTTTGGACAGGGAGGTTTGGGACTGAAGCTTTCTTT	CSVWTGRFGTEAFF
TRBD1	TRBV29-1	TRBJ1-2	.	TGCAGCGTTGAAGATGGGACAGGGGGTAGCTACACCTTC	CSVEDGTGGSYTF
TRBD1	TRBV29-1	TRBJ1-3	.	TGCAGCACAACTCAGGGGGTCGGAAACACCATATATTTT	CSTTQGVGNTIYF
.	TRBV2	TRBJ1-6	.	TGTGCCAGCAGTGAGGGCTTACCACGCCATAATTCACCCCTCCACTTT	CASSEGLPRHNSPLHF
TRBD1	TRBV12-5	TRBJ1-5	once	TGTGCTAGTGGTTGGGACAGGGATAGCAATCAGCCCCAGCATTTT	CASGWDRDSNQPQHF
.	TRBV28	TRBJ2-7	.	TGTGCCAGCAGTTTTCTCTACGAGCAGTACTTC	CASSFLYEQYF
.	TRBV7-2	TRBJ1-3	.	TGTGCCAGCAGCTTAGGAGTCGGAAACACCATATATTTT	CASSLGVGNTIYF
.	TRBV11-2	TRBJ2-4	.	TGTGCCAGCAGTCCCCCCGGGGCCCAAGGAAACATTCAGTACTTC	CASSPPGAQGNIQYF
.	TRBV6-5	TRBJ1-2	.	TGTGCCAGCAGTTACGGGGGGGGCTACACCTTC	CASSYGGGYTF
.	TRBV19	TRBJ1-5	once	TGTGCCAGTAGTCGAGGGACGTCCAGCAATCAGCCCCAGCATTTT	CASSRGTSSNQPQHF
.	TRBV4-3	TRBJ1-2	few	TGCGCCAGCAGCCAAGGTCTCGGACAGAACTATGGCTACACCTTC	CASSQGLGQNYGYTF
.	TRBV5-8	TRBJ1-5	many	TGTGCCAGCAGCCTAAATAGCAATCAGCCCCAGCATTTT	CASSLNSNQPQHF
TRBD1	TRBV7-2	TRBJ1-2	.	TGTGCCAGCAGCCCTCGGACAGGGCGCCTCACCAGTAACTATGGCTACACCTTC	CASSPRTGRLTSNYGYTF
TRBD1	TRBV3-1/TRBV3-2	TRBJ1-2	.	TGTGCCAGCAGCCAAGTATCGGGACAGTTCTATGGCTACACCTTC	CASSQVSGQFYGYTF
.	TRBV7-9	TRBJ1-2	.	TGTGCCAGCACCAGAGGTCAGGACTCCTATGGCTACACCTTC	CASTRGQDSYGYTF
TRBD1	TRBV30	TRBJ1-1	once	TGTGCCTGGACCCTGGACAGGGGTAGGGCTGAAGCTTTCTTT	CAWTLDRGRAEAFF
.	TRBV5-3	TRBJ1-1	once	TGTGCCAGAATATCGACTTTGACGTGGAGGAACACTGAAGCTTTCTTT	CARISTLTWRNTEAFF
TRBD1	TRBV4-2	TRBJ2-1	once	TGTGCCAGCAGCCAAGATTGGGACAGGGGGCTTAATGAGCAGTTCTTC	CASSQDWDRGLNEQFF
.	TRBV28	TRBJ1-1	.	TGTGCCAGCAGCCGCCCGGAGGGGGGAAGGGGCACTGAAGCTTTCTTT	CASSRPEGGRGTEAFF
TRBD2	TRBV7-2	TRBJ2-3	.	TGTGCCAGCAGCCTAGGGACTAGCGGTTCTAGCACAGATACGCAGTATTTT	CASSLGTSGSSTDTQYF
.	TRBV14	TRBJ1-1	.	TGTGCCAGCAGCCAAGGTTTCAAACTTGGCACTGAAGCTTTCTTT	CASSQGFKLGTEAFF
.	TRBV5-6	TRBJ2-3	.	TGTGCCAGCAGCTTTTTTGTTAGCACAGATACGCAGTATTTT	CASSFFVSTDTQYF
.	TRBV5-5	TRBJ1-2	.	TGTGCCAGCAGCTTGGTTGTCCGACCCTATGGCTACACCTTC	CASSLVVRPYGYTF
.	TRBV4-1	TRBJ1-5	.	TGCGCCAGCAGCCAAGGGCTTTGGAATGGGGCCGATCAGCCCCAGCATTTT	CASSQGLWNGADQPQHF
.	TRBV15	TRBJ1-3	.	TGTGCCACCAGCAGAGAGGGGCTTTCTGGAAACACCATATATTTT	CATSREGLSGNTIYF
.	TRBV5-3	TRBJ2-1	.	TGTGCCAGAAGCTTCGGACCGAGCAATGAGCAGTTCTTC	CARSFGPSNEQFF
.	TRBV18	TRBJ2-1	.	TGTGCCAGCTCACCAACAGGCGAGACCCTATACAATGAGCAGTTCTTC	CASSPTGETLYNEQFF
TRBD1	TRBV4-3	TRBJ1-1	few	TGCGCCAGCAGCGGACTGACAGGGGACACTGAAGCTTTCTTT	CASSGLTGDTEAFF
.	TRBV9	TRBJ1-1	.	TGTGCCAGCAGTGCGACCAACATGAACACTGAAGCTTTCTTT	CASSATNMNTEAFF